This T cell receptor beta chain was sequenced during a study of T-cell reconstitution after alpha-beta-depleted transplantation in children. Preparing the TCRbeta library involved the use of unique molecular identifiers. TCRdb recomputed calls from the PCR reads with MiXCR, one row per CDR3 protein. The table records under 450,000 distinct CDR3 sequences, 10% to 15% of them present only once. This clonotype was seen at least ten times. The TCR originated in a human donor who donated a stem cell graft to a child with Fanconi anemia. This sample comprised PBMCs, obtained from the stem cell graft.

CDR3 in DNA: TGTGCCAGCACCGACCCTAGCGGGGGCTACAATGAGCAGTTCTTC. Translating gives CASTDPSGGYNEQFF. V and J are TRBV6-1 and TRBJ2-1, with 10 bases aligning to TRBD2. After removal of 7 bases from V and 3 bases from J, the junction contained 6 bases not matched to a gene. CDR3 length: 15 amino acids. The germline V gene has CDR1 MNHNS and CDR2 SASEGT.